This is a list of T cell receptor beta chains from one sample in a study of CD8 T cells in ankylosing spondylitis. TCRdb independently ran MiXCR on the 5' RACE reads; one entry per CDR3 protein. The sample lists about 500,000 distinct CDR3 sequences; roughly 13% were seen once. Sequenced sample: blood, either unsorted or a sorted T cell fraction (not recorded which). These receptors all come from a male donor with ankylosing spondylitis. Each CDR3 is given with its conserved first and last residue. The D gene is left open where the match is weak. Clone size is not always given. Where it is, it says once, few, many or a class for expanded clones.

CSARTGGGNTGELFF | TGCAGTGCTCGGACAGGGGGTGGGAACACCGGGGAGCTGTTTTTT | TRBV20-1 | TRBD1 | . | TRBJ2-2
CASSLGTNAVYNEQFF | TGCGCCAGCAGCTTGGGGACCAACGCGGTTTACAATGAGCAGTTCTTC | TRBV5-1 | . | few | TRBJ2-1
CASSRTGGLDEQYF | TGTGCCAGCAGCCGGACAGGGGGCCTCGACGAGCAGTACTTC | TRBV5-6 | TRBD1 | . | TRBJ2-7
CSVALPGGGNIQYF | TGCAGCGTTGCCCTACCTGGAGGGGGAAACATTCAGTACTTC | TRBV29-1 | . | few | TRBJ2-4
CASSSDGNTIYF | TGTGCCAGCAGTTCCGACGGGAACACCATATATTTT | TRBV12-3/TRBV12-4 | . | . | TRBJ1-3
CASSLDTIAYEQYF | TGCGCCAGCAGCTTGGATACAATCGCCTACGAGCAGTACTTC | TRBV5-1 | . | . | TRBJ2-7
CSARWGGGANVLTF | TGCAGTGCTAGATGGGGAGGTGGGGCCAACGTCCTGACTTTC | TRBV20-1 | . | few | TRBJ2-6
CSARVVGSETQYF | TGCAGTGCTAGAGTGGTAGGGTCGGAGACCCAGTACTTC | TRBV20-1 | . | . | TRBJ2-5
CASSSGAAEQYF | TGTGCCAGCAGCTCAGGGGCGGCCGAGCAGTACTTC | TRBV7-9 | . | . | TRBJ2-7
CASNKASNEQFF | TGTGCCAGCAACAAGGCTAGCAATGAGCAGTTCTTC | TRBV7-9 | . | . | TRBJ2-1
CAISESAEPNYGYTF | TGTGCCATCAGTGAGTCGGCAGAACCTAACTATGGCTACACCTTC | TRBV10-3 | . | few | TRBJ1-2
CASSIFSGFSYNEQFF | TGTGCCAGTAGTATATTTAGCGGGTTCTCCTACAATGAGCAGTTCTTC | TRBV19 | TRBD2 | . | TRBJ2-1
CASRGVANTGELFF | TGTGCCAGCAGGGGCGTAGCGAACACCGGGGAGCTGTTTTTT | TRBV14 | . | many | TRBJ2-2
CAIRRTSGKYNEQFF | TGTGCCATCAGGAGGACTAGCGGGAAGTACAATGAGCAGTTCTTC | TRBV10-3 | TRBD2 | . | TRBJ2-1
CASSRPTGEADNEQFF | TGTGCCAGCAGCCGACCCACAGGGGAAGCAGACAATGAGCAGTTCTTC | TRBV5-6 | TRBD1 | few | TRBJ2-1
CASSQDLQPLPGELFF | TGTGCCAGCAGCCAAGATCTTCAACCTCTTCCCGGGGAGCTGTTTTTT | TRBV14 | . | . | TRBJ2-2
CSARGTSGKIPITGREQFF | TGCAGTGCTAGGGGGACTAGCGGGAAAATCCCTATAACGGGGCGGGAGCAGTTCTTC | TRBV20-1 | TRBD2 | . | TRBJ2-1
CASSSGTARYSYNSPLHF | TGTGCCAGCAGCTCTGGGACGGCACGGTACTCCTATAATTCACCCCTCCACTTT | TRBV5-6 | . | . | TRBJ1-6
CASRADWSGEQYF | TGTGCCAGCAGGGCCGACTGGTCTGGAGAGCAGTACTTC | TRBV2 | . | few | TRBJ2-7
CAISESPGTSGNEQFF | TGTGCCATCAGTGAGTCCCCCGGGACTAGCGGCAATGAGCAGTTCTTC | TRBV10-3 | TRBD2 | . | TRBJ2-1
CASSKAKRGAVQAPTQYF | TGTGCCAGCAGCAAAGCGAAAAGGGGAGCGGTTCAAGCTCCGACCCAGTACTTC | TRBV21-1 | . | few | TRBJ2-5
CASIPGGHGYTF | TGTGCCAGCATCCCCGGGGGCCATGGCTACACCTTC | TRBV7-9 | . | . | TRBJ1-2
CASSGQNTGELFF | TGTGCCAGCAGCGGACAGAACACCGGGGAGCTGTTTTTT | TRBV2 | . | many | TRBJ2-2
CASTPSLGRSSYNEQFF | TGTGCCAGCACCCCCTCCTTGGGACGGAGCTCCTACAATGAGCAGTTCTTC | TRBV7-9 | . | . | TRBJ2-1
CASSSNNWRTGELFF | TGTGCCAGCAGTTCCAACAACTGGAGGACCGGGGAGCTGTTTTTT | TRBV6-5 | . | many | TRBJ2-2
CASSRTGSRETQYF | TGCGCCAGCAGTCGGACAGGGAGCAGGGAGACCCAGTACTTC | TRBV5-1 | TRBD1 | few | TRBJ2-5
CASSKTGTDTQYF | TGTGCCAGCAGCAAAACAGGCACAGATACGCAGTATTTT | TRBV7-7 | . | few | TRBJ2-3
CSASRGLSSYNEQFF | TGCAGTGCCTCCCGGGGGTTGAGCTCCTACAATGAGCAGTTCTTC | TRBV20-1 | . | few | TRBJ2-1
CASSPSGATDTQYF | TGTGCCAGCAGCCCATCGGGAGCGACAGATACGCAGTATTTT | TRBV4-2 | . | many | TRBJ2-3
CASTTGAEAFF | TGTGCCAGCACTACAGGGGCTGAAGCTTTCTTT | TRBV12-3/TRBV12-4 | TRBD1 | many | TRBJ1-1
CAISESSGQETQYF | TGTGCCATCAGTGAGTCGTCGGGGCAAGAGACCCAGTACTTC | TRBV10-3 | . | . | TRBJ2-5
CASSLDLKNTQYF | TGTGCCAGCAGCTTAGATCTCAAAAATACGCAGTATTTT | TRBV11-3 | . | many | TRBJ2-3
CASSPERGATYEQYF | TGCGCCAGCAGCCCGGAGAGGGGGGCAACCTACGAGCAGTACTTC | TRBV5-1 | . | many | TRBJ2-7
CASSPGQGMNTEAFF | TGTGCCAGCTCACCGGGGCAGGGAATGAACACTGAAGCTTTCTTT | TRBV18 | . | many | TRBJ1-1
CASSFAGRGQFF | TGTGCCAGCAGCTTCGCGGGAAGGGGGCAGTTCTTC | TRBV7-2 | . | few | TRBJ2-1
CASSPMGQGVYEQYF | TGTGCCAGCAGCCCGATGGGACAGGGGGTGTACGAGCAGTACTTC | TRBV14 | TRBD1 | . | TRBJ2-7
CASSLASGGYVGELFF | TGTGCCAGCAGCTTAGCCTCAGGGGGATATGTCGGGGAGCTGTTTTTT | TRBV7-2 | TRBD1 | . | TRBJ2-2
CASSLIGGADTQYF | TGTGCCAGCAGCTTGATCGGCGGGGCAGATACGCAGTATTTT | TRBV7-9 | . | few | TRBJ2-3
CASSDPGGVQYF | TGTGCCAGCAGTGACCCAGGGGGGGTGCAGTATTTT | TRBV2 | . | . | TRBJ2-3
CAWSVLSPRSPGGELFF | TGTGCCTGGAGTGTACTCTCGCCCAGGAGTCCCGGCGGGGAGCTGTTTTTT | TRBV30 | . | . | TRBJ2-2
CASSPGQGFGNTGELFF | TGTGCCAGCAGCCCGGGACAGGGTTTTGGGAACACCGGGGAGCTGTTTTTT | TRBV7-2 | TRBD1 | . | TRBJ2-2
CASSPSGRRNYGYTF | TGTGCCAGCTCACCAAGTGGGCGAAGAAACTATGGCTACACCTTC | TRBV18 | . | few | TRBJ1-2
CASSLSPAGQPNTGELFF | TGCGCCAGCAGCCTGTCGCCGGCGGGACAGCCTAACACCGGGGAGCTGTTTTTT | TRBV5-1 | . | few | TRBJ2-2
CASSLAGAGNSPLHF | TGTGCCAGCAGTTTAGCGGGCGCAGGGAATTCACCCCTCCACTTT | TRBV12-3/TRBV12-4 | . | few | TRBJ1-6
CASSRQGLDTEAFF | TGTGCCAGCAGTCGCCAGGGGCTCGACACTGAAGCTTTCTTT | TRBV5-5 | . | many | TRBJ1-1
CATSESVQGDTQYF | TGTGCCACCAGTGAGTCCGTACAGGGAGATACGCAGTATTTT | TRBV24-1 | . | . | TRBJ2-3
CASSWGQPPLFNQPQHF | TGTGCCAGCAGTTGGGGTCAGCCTCCTCTCTTTAATCAGCCCCAGCATTTT | TRBV12-3/TRBV12-4 | . | few | TRBJ1-5
CASSMDSAVANVLTF | TGCGCCAGCAGCATGGACAGTGCTGTGGCCAACGTCCTGACTTTC | TRBV5-1 | . | . | TRBJ2-6
CASSLRGQAYNEQFF | TGTGCCAGCAGCCTCCGAGGACAGGCCTACAATGAGCAGTTCTTC | TRBV7-2 | TRBD1 | . | TRBJ2-1
CASSLGGQVTSPLHF | TGTGCCAGCAGCTTAGGGGGTCAGGTGACTTCACCCCTCCACTTT | TRBV7-8 | . | few | TRBJ1-6
CASSRGLAGARNEQFF | TGTGCCAGCAGCAGAGGACTAGCGGGAGCGCGTAATGAGCAGTTCTTC | TRBV7-8 | TRBD2 | few | TRBJ2-1
CASSLGARVAF | TGTGCCAGCAGTCTTGGAGCCCGCGTCGCATTC | TRBV12-3/TRBV12-4 | . | few | TRBJ2-5
CASSPTSREDQPQHF | TGCGCCAGCAGCCCAACTTCTAGGGAGGATCAGCCCCAGCATTTT | TRBV5-1 | . | . | TRBJ1-5
CASRINGRSGEPQHF | TGCGCCAGCAGGATTAACGGGCGATCGGGGGAGCCCCAGCATTTT | TRBV5-1 | . | few | TRBJ1-5
CASSLETDREQFF | TGTGCCAGCAGCTTAGAAACCGACAGGGAGCAGTTCTTC | TRBV11-2 | . | . | TRBJ2-1
CSVVHLQGAYEQYF | TGCAGCGTTGTCCACTTACAGGGGGCCTACGAGCAGTACTTC | TRBV29-1 | TRBD1 | many | TRBJ2-7
CASSLAGQGNGYTF | TGTGCCAGCAGTTTGGCTGGACAGGGGAATGGCTACACCTTC | TRBV12-3/TRBV12-4 | TRBD1 | . | TRBJ1-2
CASSGAATYEQYF | TGCGCCAGCAGTGGGGCGGCTACCTACGAGCAGTACTTC | TRBV10-2 | . | few | TRBJ2-7
CASSSQASGTEAFF | TGCGCCAGCAGCTCACAGGCCTCGGGCACTGAAGCTTTCTTT | TRBV5-1 | . | many | TRBJ1-1